This entry describes one TCR beta chain. The junction does not match germline at one end; this may be a read error. The data were taken from a study of tumor and adjacent non-tumor tissue in lung cancer. A modified ARM-PCR protocol with three rounds of nested PCR amplified TCRbeta. A single record per CDR3 protein comes from TCRdb applying MiXCR to the multiplex PCR reads. The sample lists 90,000 to 100,000 distinct CDR3 sequences, roughly 78% occurring once. The template was RNA from unsorted bulk tissue. The normal lung tissue was taken more than 3 cm from the tumor edge. The CDR3 covers 14 residues. Germline CDR1 is SGHAT and CDR2 is FQNNGV.

This clonotype originated in a man in his sixties with small cell lung cancer. This rearrangement joins TRBV11-2 to TRBJ2-2; the D gene is possibly TRBD1 (6 bases). Sequenced sample: distant non-tumor lung tissue. The CDR3 DNA is TGTGCCAGCCGCGAAACAGGGAACACCGGGGAGCTGCTTTTT. Amino acid sequence: CASRETGNTGELLF.